This entry features one T cell receptor (beta chain) sequence. This sample is drawn from a study of shared clonotypes between healthy human individuals. Background on the study: Each donor's CD8 memory used one plate, CD8 naive two, each CD4 subset three.

Sequencing was performed with immunoSEQ multiplex PCR; in TCRdb, only in-frame clones are kept and a portion is missing. Among roughly 2.5 million clones listed, approximately 94% were seen once. Trimming stripped 11 bases from V and 5 bases from J, with 19 bases between. Germline loops: CDR1 MGHDK, CDR2 SYGVNS. CDR3 length equals 14 residues. The TCR was taken from a man younger than 35 in good health. Material for sequencing was naive CD4+ T cells sorted from blood. The subset was: CD45RA+ positively selected. This chain joins TRBV25-1 and TRBJ2-1; D is uncertain. The CDR3 nucleotides are TGTGCCCGAGGTCTACACGGGTTGGACAATGAGCAGTTCTTC. The encoded protein is CARGLHGLDNEQFF.